A selection of T cell receptor beta chains follows, all from one sample in a study of blood T cell repertoires in COVID-19. Assay: immunoSEQ multiplex PCR; the TCRdb copy retains only in-frame clones and omits some. The sample lists about 99,000 clones; about 88% were seen once. The sample was peripheral blood. These receptors originate from a human donor in a cohort sampled during active COVID-19. Both conserved end residues are part of each CDR3. A D gene is named only where the DNA matches it firmly. Some rows have no size entry. The others give once, few or many, or a class for an expanded clone.

TRBJ1-6 TRBV28 . 16 . TGTGCCACTTCAGGGGCCTTCAGCTCCTATAATTCACCCCTCCACTTT CATSGAFSSYNSPLHF
TRBJ1-4 TRBV19 . 14 . TGTGCCAGTAGTATGCGGGAGAAGAATGAAAAACTGTTTTTT CASSMREKNEKLFF
TRBJ2-7 TRBV25-1 . 16 . TGTGCCAGCAGTGAAAGAACAGCCACAACCTCCTACGAGCAGTACTTC CASSERTATTSYEQYF
TRBJ2-2 TRBV4-3 . 17 . TGCGCCAGCAGCCAAGAGGCGCGGCAGGGGCCGACCGGGGAGCTGTTTTTT CASSQEARQGPTGELFF
TRBJ1-1 TRBV27 . 13 . TGTGCCAGCAGTTTAGGGAGGGTCACTGAAGCTTTCTTT CASSLGRVTEAFF
TRBJ2-1 TRBV3-1/TRBV3-2 . 15 . TGTGCCAGCAGCCGAATGAGGCTAGCACACAATGAGCAGTTCTTC CASSRMRLAHNEQFF
TRBJ2-1 TRBV24-1 . 11 . TGTGCCACCAGTGGACAGAATGAGCAGTTCTTC CATSGQNEQFF
TRBJ2-1 TRBV3-1/TRBV3-2 . 13 many TGTGCCAGCAGCCGAGACAGATACAATGAGCAGTTCTTC CASSRDRYNEQFF
TRBJ2-7 TRBV6-5 TRBD1 15 . TGTGCCAGCAGGACTCTTGACAGGGGGTGGGGCGAGCAGTACTTC CASRTLDRGWGEQYF
TRBJ1-1 TRBV5-6 TRBD1 15 . TGTGCCAGCAGACGACAGGGGAGGCTGTACACTGAAGCTTTCTTT CASRRQGRLYTEAFF
TRBJ2-1 TRBV13 . 12 . TGTGCCAGCAGCTTAGGAACGGGAGAGCAGTTCTTC CASSLGTGEQFF
TRBJ2-2 TRBV3-1/TRBV3-2 TRBD1 13 . TGTGCCAGCAGCCAAGTAGGGGGCCGGGAGCTGTTTTTT CASSQVGGRELFF
TRBJ1-1 TRBV7-9 . 14 . TGTGCCAGCAGCTTAGGCCCGGCAGGGACTGAAGCTTTCTTT CASSLGPAGTEAFF
TRBJ2-2 TRBV3-1/TRBV3-2 TRBD2 15 . TGTGCCAGCAGCAAGGGACTAACCTACACCGGGGAGCTGTTTTTT CASSKGLTYTGELFF
TRBJ1-2 TRBV6-4 TRBD1 17 . TGTGCCAGCAGTGACACCCTAAGACAGGGGGATACCTATGGCTACACCTTC CASSDTLRQGDTYGYTF
TRBJ1-2 TRBV30 . 13 once TGTGCCTGGAGTGTCCAGGGTTTTAGTGGCTACACCTTC CAWSVQGFSGYTF
TRBJ1-5 TRBV6-1 . 16 . TGTGCCAGCAGTGAAGCCACAGGGATTGGCAATCAGCCCCAGCATTTT CASSEATGIGNQPQHF
TRBJ2-3 TRBV28 TRBD2 17 . TGTGCCAGCAGTTACGCCCGAGCGGGAGGTGCGCCAGATACGCAGTATTTT CASSYARAGGAPDTQYF
TRBJ1-6 TRBV19 . 14 few TGTGCCAGTAGTATTGACGGAGGTAATTCACCCCTCCACTTT CASSIDGGNSPLHF
TRBJ2-7 TRBV12-3/TRBV12-4 . 13 . TGTGCCAGCAGCCTCATCGGGATCTACGAGCAGTACTTC CASSLIGIYEQYF
TRBJ1-1 TRBV6-6 . 15 . TGTGCCAGCAGTTACGGGGGGGTATCGGACACTGAAGCTTTCTTT CASSYGGVSDTEAFF
TRBJ2-5 TRBV7-2 . 13 . TGTGCCAGCAGCCGTCGCTCCAGGGAGACCCAGTACTTC CASSRRSRETQYF
TRBJ2-5 TRBV11-3 TRBD2 14 once TGTGCCAGCAGCATTACTAGCGGGGCGGAGACCCAGTACTTC CASSITSGAETQYF
TRBJ2-1 TRBV4-3 TRBD2 16 . TGCGCCAGCAGCCAAGTTGGGCTAGCGGGGGTGTATGAGCAGTTCTTC CASSQVGLAGVYEQFF
TRBJ2-1 TRBV11-3 TRBD2 16 . TGTGCCAGCAGCTTAGATGGTAGCGGGACTTCAGGTGAGCAGTTCTTC CASSLDGSGTSGEQFF
TRBJ1-5 TRBV27 . 14 . TGTGCCAGCAGTCTTCAGGCGCTCAATCAGCCCCAGCATTTT CASSLQALNQPQHF
TRBJ2-1 TRBV29-1 . 13 . TGCAGCGTTGAAGGGAGCTACGGCAATGAGCAGTTCTTC CSVEGSYGNEQFF
TRBJ2-1 TRBV5-1 TRBD1 15 . TGCGCCAGCAGAAGCTCCGGGACAGCTAACAATGAGCAGTTCTTC CASRSSGTANNEQFF
TRBJ2-1 TRBV5-1 TRBD2 15 . TGCGCCAGCAGCATCGGGACTAGCGGGAGAGGTGAGCAGTTCTTC CASSIGTSGRGEQFF
TRBJ2-1 TRBV28 . 15 . TGTGCCAGCAGCCCTGGGGGGGGGCTTATGGATGAGCAGTTCTTC CASSPGGGLMDEQFF
TRBJ2-4 TRBV12-5 . 16 . TGTGCTAGTGGTGCCGAACAGGGATGGGCCAAAAACATTCAGTACTTC CASGAEQGWAKNIQYF
TRBJ2-1 TRBV7-3 TRBD2 13 . TGTGCCAGCAGGGGTAGCGGGAACGATGAGCAGTTCTTC CASRGSGNDEQFF
TRBJ2-1 TRBV11-2 TRBD2 13 . TGTGCCAGCAGCCCTGGGACTAGCAATGAGCAGTTCTTC CASSPGTSNEQFF
TRBJ1-1 TRBV19 . 17 . TGTGCCAGTAGGCCGATAATGTTGACCGCGGGGCAGACTGAAGCTTTCTTT CASRPIMLTAGQTEAFF
TRBJ1-5 TRBV28 . 13 . TGTGCCAGCAGTTTCTCGGGGGTCCAGCCCCAGCATTTT CASSFSGVQPQHF
TRBJ1-6 TRBV15 . 16 . TGTGCCACCAGCAGAGGGCGGGGCCTGATACATTCACCCCTCCACTTT CATSRGRGLIHSPLHF
TRBJ2-3 TRBV24-1 TRBD1 16 . TGTGCCACCAGTGGCGGACAGGGGCAAAGCACAGATACGCAGTATTTT CATSGGQGQSTDTQYF
TRBJ2-2 TRBV7-7 TRBD1 15 . TGTGCTAGCAGCTTAGAGGCCAGGGGGCCCGGGGAGCTGTTTTTT CASSLEARGPGELFF
TRBJ2-7 TRBV7-9 . 12 . TGTGCCAGCAGCTTAGACCGGGAATCGCAGTACTTC CASSLDRESQYF
TRBJ1-6 TRBV7-2 TRBD1 15 . TGTGCCAGCCACCATGGGACAGGGACAAATTCACCCCTCCACTTT CASHHGTGTNSPLHF
TRBJ2-3 TRBV4-2 TRBD2 17 . TGTGCCAGCAGCTCAGGACTAGCGGGAGGGGGCACAGATACGCAGTATTTT CASSSGLAGGGTDTQYF
TRBJ2-3 TRBV5-6 . 15 . TGTGCCAGCAGCTTGCCCCGAGCTAGCACAGATACGCAGTATTTT CASSLPRASTDTQYF
TRBJ2-5 TRBV29-1 TRBD2 14 . TGCAGCGTTGCGCCTAGCGGGGTGAAAGAGGCCCAGTACTTC CSVAPSGVKEAQYF
TRBJ1-1 TRBV2 TRBD1 15 . TGTGCCAGCAGTCGACGGACAGGGAAGAACACTGAAGCTTTCTTT CASSRRTGKNTEAFF
TRBJ1-1 TRBV5-6 TRBD1 16 . TGTGCCAGCAGCCCTCGGGACAGGGGGCATAACACTGAAGCTTTCTTT CASSPRDRGHNTEAFF
TRBJ2-3 TRBV29-1 . 12 . TGCAGCACGAGACAGGGCACAGATACGCAGTATTTT CSTRQGTDTQYF
TRBJ2-1 TRBV5-4 TRBD2 17 . TGTGCCAGCAGCTTGGGAGGGACTAGCGGGAAGTACAATGAGCAGTTCTTC CASSLGGTSGKYNEQFF
TRBJ2-3 TRBV5-4 TRBD1 14 once TGTGCCAGCAGCAGGGGACAGCTCACAGATACGCAGTATTTT CASSRGQLTDTQYF
TRBJ1-1 TRBV6-1 . 16 . TGTGCCAGCAGTGAAAACCCCCTTGAGGGGAACACTGAAGCTTTCTTT CASSENPLEGNTEAFF
TRBJ1-3 TRBV4-1 . 22 . TGCGCCAGCAGCCAAGAGACCCTCTCCTTGGCCCAGGGGTCGTGGATAGGAAACACCATATATTTT CASSQETLSLAQGSWIGNTIYF
TRBJ2-1 TRBV19 . 12 once TGTGCCAGCCGGACAGTCTACAATGAGCAGTTCTTC CASRTVYNEQFF
TRBJ1-1 TRBV19 TRBD1 13 once TGTGCCAGTAGTACCACCGACAGGGGGCGAGCTTTCTTT CASSTTDRGRAFF
TRBJ2-7 TRBV28 . 14 once TGTGCCAGCAGAATGAGGCGGGGTGCCTACGAGCAGTACTTC CASRMRRGAYEQYF